The source of this T cell receptor beta chain is a study of T-cell reconstitution after alpha-beta-depleted transplantation in children. This clonotype was found many times. CDR1 and CDR2 from the germline V gene are DFQATT and SNEGSKA (reference sequence). This CDR3 is built from 15 residues. Between the trimmed V and J ends, which lost 1 base and 6 bases, there was a span of 13 bases. A library of TCRbeta sequences, prepared with unique molecular identifiers, was generated. TCRdb called the PCR reads again in MiXCR, with one record for every CDR3 protein. The sample records some 600,000 distinct CDR3 sequences, around 17% being singletons.

The clonotype comes from a human donor who donated a stem cell graft to a child with acute myeloid leukemia. The rearrangement links TRBV20-1 to TRBJ1-6; no clear D. The sample here was PBMCs from the stem cell graft donor, taken from the stem cell graft. The CDR3 DNA reads as TGCAGTGCTAGAGCCCCTGGACTGCTTAATTCACCCCTCCACTTT. Translation gives CSARAPGLLNSPLHF.